This is a list of T cell receptor beta chains from one sample in a study of T cell responses to AZD1222 COVID-19 vaccine. Profiled with immunoSEQ multiplex PCR; TCRdb holds only in-frame clones, not every one. The repertoire has roughly 150,000 clones, about 90% of them found once; the top ten carry about 5.9%. This specimen was peripheral blood, taken 28 days after the second AZD1222 dose. The receptors derive from an adult who received the AZD1222 COVID-19 vaccine. Both conserved end residues are part of each CDR3. Each record gives: J gene, V gene, D gene, clone size, CDR3 protein, CDR3 DNA. The D gene is left open where the match is weak. Expanded clones get a size class; other rows say once, few or many, or leave the size out.

TRBJ1-2 TRBV6-2/TRBV6-3 TRBD1 - CASSYRDRRNYGYTF TGTGCCAGCAGTTATCGGGACAGGAGAAACTATGGCTACACCTTC
TRBJ1-2 TRBV19 - - CASNRALVDGYTF TGTGCCAGTAACAGGGCCCTCGTGGATGGCTACACCTTC
TRBJ1-5 TRBV9 TRBD1 - CASSEGQGYNQPQHF TGTGCCAGCAGCGAAGGACAGGGTTACAATCAGCCCCAGCATTTT
TRBJ2-6 TRBV7-9 - - CASSPDILANVLTF TGTGCCAGCAGCCCTGACATCTTGGCCAACGTCCTGACTTTC
TRBJ2-5 TRBV18 - - CASSPEQRAQYF TGTGCCAGCTCACCGGAACAGAGGGCCCAGTACTTC
TRBJ2-4 TRBV10-2 TRBD2 - CASSGGLAGASGQYF TGCGCCAGCAGTGGGGGACTAGCGGGGGCATCCGGTCAGTACTTC
TRBJ2-2 TRBV11-2 - - CASSSNSNTGELFF TGTGCCAGCAGCTCAAACTCGAACACCGGGGAGCTGTTTTTT
TRBJ1-2 TRBV20-1 - - CSASNPSGFNYGYTF TGCAGTGCTAGTAACCCCTCCGGCTTTAACTATGGCTACACCTTC
TRBJ1-2 TRBV28 TRBD1 - CASSGGGGGYGYTF TGTGCCAGCAGTGGGGGAGGGGGCGGCTATGGCTACACCTTC
TRBJ2-3 TRBV6-5 - - CASTPGVGVTQYF TGTGCCAGCACCCCCGGGGTCGGGGTAACGCAGTATTTT
TRBJ1-2 TRBV19 TRBD1 - CASHFQGAGYGYTF TGTGCCAGTCATTTCCAGGGGGCGGGCTATGGCTACACCTTC
TRBJ1-5 TRBV5-1 - - CASSLGVGQYSNQPQHF TGCGCCAGCAGCTTGGGTGTGGGACAATATAGCAATCAGCCCCAGCATTTT
TRBJ1-1 TRBV19 - - CASSIWSDTEAFF TGTGCCAGTAGTATTTGGTCGGACACTGAAGCTTTCTTT
TRBJ1-1 TRBV7-2 - once CASSPDTEAFF TGTGCCAGCAGCCCGGACACTGAAGCTTTCTTT
TRBJ2-2 TRBV6-5 TRBD2 - CASSRLGGGGELFF TGTGCCAGCAGTCGCCTCGGGGGGGGCGGGGAGCTGTTTTTT
TRBJ1-6 TRBV5-1 - - CASSPGQMDSPLHF TGCGCCAGCAGCCCCGGACAGATGGATTCACCCCTCCACTTT
TRBJ2-3 TRBV10-2 - - CASSEQGSTDTQYF TGCGCCAGCAGTGAACAGGGTTCCACAGATACGCAGTATTTT
TRBJ2-1 TRBV7-2 TRBD2 once CASSLLAGGGNEQFF TGTGCCAGCAGCCTACTAGCGGGGGGAGGCAATGAGCAGTTCTTC
TRBJ2-1 TRBV6-5 - - CASSYSRQGHEQFF TGTGCCAGCAGTTACTCGCGCCAGGGTCATGAGCAGTTCTTC
TRBJ1-1 TRBV5-6 - - CASSLGLPSNTEAFF TGTGCCAGCAGCCTGGGTCTCCCCTCTAACACTGAAGCTTTCTTT
TRBJ2-3 TRBV21-1 - once CASSKFRQDSRCTDTQYF TGTGCCAGCAGCAAATTTAGGCAGGACAGCCGGTGCACAGATACGCAGTATTTT
TRBJ1-2 TRBV6-6 - - CASSGQSIGYTF TGTGCCAGCAGCGGACAGTCTATTGGCTACACCTTC
TRBJ2-1 TRBV10-1 TRBD2 - CASSEAGRGYNEQFF TGCGCCAGCAGTGAAGCGGGACGGGGTTACAATGAGCAGTTCTTC
TRBJ2-7 TRBV5-1 - once CASSLDRPAIYEQYF TGCGCCAGCAGCTTGGATCGGCCAGCAATCTACGAGCAGTACTTC
TRBJ1-2 TRBV6-5 TRBD1 once CASRRTGDNYGYTF TGTGCCAGCAGACGGACAGGAGACAACTATGGCTACACCTTC
TRBJ1-2 TRBV5-5 TRBD1 - CASTPGQGNIFGGYTF TGTGCCAGCACCCCCGGACAGGGTAACATCTTTGGTGGCTACACCTTC
TRBJ1-4 TRBV28 - - CASSILTGTFNEKLFF TGTGCCAGCAGTATACTCACAGGGACCTTTAATGAAAAACTGTTTTTT
TRBJ2-5 TRBV7-8 TRBD1 - CASSLRAGQGRETQYF TGTGCCAGCAGCCTTCGCGCGGGACAGGGGAGAGAGACCCAGTACTTC
TRBJ1-1 TRBV11-2 - - CASSLASEAFF TGTGCCAGCAGCTTAGCAAGTGAAGCTTTCTTT
TRBJ1-1 TRBV28 - - CASSFTRRMNTEAFF TGTGCCAGCAGTTTTACGAGGAGAATGAACACTGAAGCTTTCTTT
TRBJ2-7 TRBV9 - - CASSISEGGYEQYF TGTGCCAGCAGCATTAGTGAAGGGGGCTACGAGCAGTACTTC
TRBJ1-3 TRBV28 TRBD1 - CASRPDRGKNTIYF TGTGCCAGCAGGCCCGACAGGGGGAAAAACACCATATATTTT
TRBJ2-7 TRBV4-2 - - CASSQDREQYF TGTGCCAGCAGCCAAGATCGGGAGCAGTACTTC
TRBJ2-1 TRBV7-2 - - CASSLGSSYNEQFF TGTGCCAGCAGCTTAGGGTCCTCCTACAATGAGCAGTTCTTC
TRBJ1-4 TRBV2 TRBD1 - CASSGRPGQVNEKLFF TGTGCCAGCAGTGGTAGACCGGGACAGGTTAATGAAAAACTGTTTTTT
TRBJ1-4 TRBV5-4 - - CASRNSDTTNEKLFF TGTGCCAGCAGGAACTCGGATACAACTAATGAAAAACTGTTTTTT
TRBJ1-5 TRBV30 - - CAWSPQDQPQHF TGTGCCTGGAGTCCTCAGGATCAGCCCCAGCATTTT
TRBJ1-6 TRBV5-1 - - CASSLALRLYSPLHF TGCGCCAGCAGCTTGGCCCTCCGCCTCTATTCACCCCTCCACTTT
TRBJ1-6 TRBV28 TRBD1 - CASSLWGQSSYNSPLHF TGTGCCAGCAGTCTATGGGGACAGAGCTCCTATAATTCACCCCTCCACTTT
TRBJ2-3 TRBV6-5 TRBD2 - CASSYWSGRGTDTQYF TGTGCCAGCAGTTACTGGAGCGGGAGAGGAACAGATACGCAGTATTTT
TRBJ2-1 TRBV18 TRBD2 - CASSQLAGVNEQFF TGTGCCAGCTCCCAGCTAGCGGGAGTCAATGAGCAGTTCTTC
TRBJ2-7 TRBV10-3 - - CAISESGSGNEQYF TGTGCCATCAGTGAGTCAGGTAGCGGTAACGAGCAGTACTTC